What follows is one T cell receptor beta chain and its context. This sample was taken from a study of blood T cell repertoires in COVID-19. Study at large: Spain, Italy and the United States supplied samples that represented acute and convalescent COVID-19.

Per the original data handling: Amplifying reference gene primers gave estimates of nucleated cell counts. Some clones are missing from TCRdb's copy, which holds only in-frame ones; the method was immunoSEQ multiplex PCR. The V and J calls and clone size come from that table; D and trimming were worked out from the DNA. The sample holds 80,000 to 95,000 clones, 70% to 90% seen once. This CDR3 contains 13 residues. Germline V lookup: CDR1 SGHRS, CDR2 YFSETQ. The ends were cut back, 3 bases at V and 6 bases at J, with 12 bases in the middle. The source material was peripheral blood. The TCR was taken from a woman in her seventies with acute or convalescent COVID-19. The V gene is TRBV5-1, the J gene TRBJ1-1; perhaps TRBD1 as D (6 bases). In nucleotides, the CDR3 is TGCGCCAGCAGCTGGGAGGGGGACGCTGAAGCTTTCTTT. Its translation: CASSWEGDAEAFF.